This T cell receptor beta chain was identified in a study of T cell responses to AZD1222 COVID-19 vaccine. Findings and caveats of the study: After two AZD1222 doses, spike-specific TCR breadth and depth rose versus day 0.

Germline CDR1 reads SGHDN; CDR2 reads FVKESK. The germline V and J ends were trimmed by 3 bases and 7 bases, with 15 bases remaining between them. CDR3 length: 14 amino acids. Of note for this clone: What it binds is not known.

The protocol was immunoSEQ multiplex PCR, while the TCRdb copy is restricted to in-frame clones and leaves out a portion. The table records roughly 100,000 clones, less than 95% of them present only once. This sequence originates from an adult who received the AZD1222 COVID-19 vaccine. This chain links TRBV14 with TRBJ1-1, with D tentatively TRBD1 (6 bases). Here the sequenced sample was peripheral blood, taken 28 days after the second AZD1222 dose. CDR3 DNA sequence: TGTGCCAGCAGCCAGTTCCTACAGGGCGGTGAAGCTTTCTTT. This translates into CASSQFLQGGEAFF.